This record concerns one T cell receptor (beta chain) sequence. Its antigen target is currently unknown. Per-base quality was not reported, and no clone a single base away is much larger than it. V is clipped by 3 bases and J by 3 bases, and the sequence between their germline boundaries is 9 bases long. The CDR3 runs 13 amino acids, cysteine and phenylalanine included. Only the CDR3 portion is preserved as DNA: 39 bases, with reading frame beginning at the first base. The time point label, read with the paper, signifies: baseline before first vaccination. Samples from vaccinated people were obtained from the UK trials COV001 and COV002, which included a single-blind randomized controlled phase 2/3 trial of AZD1222 (ChAdOx1 nCoV-19) in healthy adults. For TCRbeta chain sequencing, PBMC samples were collected from trial participants at day 0 and at day 28 after the second dose. This entry belongs to a study of T cell responses to AZD1222 COVID-19 vaccine (dated by TCRdb to about 2021). Background on the whole study: AZD1222 recipients whose second dose came at about 4 weeks and those whose second dose came at about 12 weeks were combined into one group, since spike-specific TCR depth and breadth did not differ between the two schedules. TCR sequencing covered roughly 230 trial participants: about 210 given two doses of AZD1222 and 26 given two doses of MenACWY control vaccine. Enrollment into the trials was organized by age into subgroups of 18-55, 56-69 and 70-plus years, and those subgroups contained about 160, 30 and 59 TCR-sequenced participants, respectively. Broader findings and caveats from the paper: Conclusions about previously exposed vaccinees are limited, since just six AZD1222 recipients were seropositive for SARS-CoV-2 at baseline. After two AZD1222 doses, spike-specific TCR breadth and depth were significantly higher than at day 0 and than in MenACWY recipients. The 56-69-year group was small, and its depth increase did not reach significance, likely because of low power. Nearly half of unique spike-specific TCRs reportedly recognized epitopes outside regions mutated in the B.1.351 and B.1.1.7 variants. Because no day 14 peak-response samples were available, the repertoires could be characterized only after the peak T cell response. Most participants were white British and females outnumbered males, and the authors suggested that clonal diversity may have been underestimated. Vaccine-associated CD4 TCRs spanned the whole spike protein, with dominant responses in regions 160-218 and 743-854.

The CDR3 regions of human TCRbeta chains were analyzed by immunosequencing. The study's own analysis went as follows. TCRs in the repertoires were matched against a reference library of SARS-CoV-2-specific TCRs that had been generated with the MIRA antigen-specificity platform. Breadth was defined as the fraction of unique TCRs that were SARS-CoV-2-associated. Depth was defined as the fraction of total T cells that were SARS-CoV-2-associated. Using the MIRA data, each spike-specific TCR was mapped to the spike region that the TCR reacts to and placed in a CD4 or CD8 class. Log10-transformed breadth and depth values were compared by one-way ANOVA with Sidak's multiple comparisons tests. TCRdb stores this immuneACCESS table with in-frame sequences only. Part of the clones is absent; in the studies checked, under half of the shortfall reflects unresolved V genes, and no reason is known for the rest. V and J calls plus clone size are reproduced from that table; the DNA served to infer D and trimming. The sample table lists 150,000 to 200,000 clones, 85% to 90% of them with a count of one. The ten largest clones represent 1.5% to 2% of the sample.

The source was peripheral blood, collected on day 0 of AZD1222 vaccination. The receptor was derived from an adult in good health. The chain is made from TRBV12-3 or TRBV12-4 and TRBJ2-7; the D gene cannot be resolved beyond TRBD1 or TRBD2, each matching 5 bases. DNA sequence: TGTGCCAGCAGTTTGGGGGACGGCTACGAGCAGTACTTC. It specifies CASSLGDGYEQYF.